This T cell receptor (beta chain) emerged from a study of T cell responses to AZD1222 COVID-19 vaccine. Whole-study findings and limits: Donors were largely white British and mainly female; clonal diversity was possibly underestimated.

TCRdb's table, derived via immunoSEQ multiplex PCR, lists solely in-frame clones and lacks some. The table shows under 150,000 clones, with roughly 92% occurring only once. Note on this clone: Its antigen is unidentified.

The CDR3 has 16 amino acids. Per the germline V gene, CDR1 is ENHRY and CDR2 is SYGVKD. The V segment lost 6 bases and the J segment 1 base; nucleotides outside the gene matches: 5. This rearrangement joins TRBV10-3 to TRBJ2-2, with 10 bases fitting TRBD2. The receptor was derived from an adult who received the AZD1222 COVID-19 vaccine. The specimen comprised peripheral blood, sampled 28 days after the second AZD1222 dose. The CDR3: CAISVAGGKNTGELFF. In DNA form, the CDR3 reads TGTGCCATCAGCGTAGCGGGGGGAAAGAACACCGGGGAGCTGTTTTTT.